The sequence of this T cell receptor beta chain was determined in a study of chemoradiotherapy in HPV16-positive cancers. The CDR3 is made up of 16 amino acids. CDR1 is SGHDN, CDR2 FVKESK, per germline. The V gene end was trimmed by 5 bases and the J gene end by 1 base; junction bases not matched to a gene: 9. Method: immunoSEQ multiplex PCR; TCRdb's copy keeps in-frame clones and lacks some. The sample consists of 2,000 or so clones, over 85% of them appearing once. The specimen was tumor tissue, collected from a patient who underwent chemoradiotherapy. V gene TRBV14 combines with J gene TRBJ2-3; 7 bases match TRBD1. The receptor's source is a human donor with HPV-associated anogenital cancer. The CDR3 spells CASSMRQGGGTDTQYF. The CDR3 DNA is TGTGCCAGCAGCATGCGACAGGGTGGCGGCACAGATACGCAGTATTTT.